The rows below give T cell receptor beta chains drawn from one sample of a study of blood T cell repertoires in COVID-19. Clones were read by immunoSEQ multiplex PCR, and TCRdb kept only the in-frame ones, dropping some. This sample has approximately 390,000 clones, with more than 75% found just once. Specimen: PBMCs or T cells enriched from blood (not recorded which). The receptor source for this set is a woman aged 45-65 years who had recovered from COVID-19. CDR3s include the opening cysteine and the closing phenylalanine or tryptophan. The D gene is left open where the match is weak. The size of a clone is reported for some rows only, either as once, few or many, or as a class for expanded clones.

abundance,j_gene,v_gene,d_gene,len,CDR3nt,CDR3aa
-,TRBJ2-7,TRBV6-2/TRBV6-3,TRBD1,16,TGTGCCAGCAGTAACAGGGGGCGCCGTCTCTCGGGCGAGCAGTACTTC,CASSNRGRRLSGEQYF
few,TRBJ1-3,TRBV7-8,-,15,TGTGCCAGCAGCCTCCGTGAAGGCGGTGGAAACACCATATATTTT,CASSLREGGGNTIYF
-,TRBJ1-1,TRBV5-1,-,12,TGCGCCAGCAGCCCGGGTGAAACTGAAGCTTTCTTT,CASSPGETEAFF
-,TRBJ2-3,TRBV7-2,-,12,TGTGCCAGCAGCCTGACTAGGACAACGCAGTATTTT,CASSLTRTTQYF
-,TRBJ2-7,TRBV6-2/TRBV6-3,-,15,TGTGCCAGCAGTTACTCATGGGCGAGCTCCTACGAGCAGTACTTC,CASSYSWASSYEQYF
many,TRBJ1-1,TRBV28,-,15,TGTGCCAGCAGGCCCACGGGAGGGCGGTACACTGAAGCTTTCTTT,CASRPTGGRYTEAFF
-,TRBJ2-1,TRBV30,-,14,TGTGCCTGGAGTATGGGGGGACTTTACAATGAGCAGTTCTTC,CAWSMGGLYNEQFF
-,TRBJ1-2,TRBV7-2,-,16,TGTGCCAGCAGCTTAGCCCGGCTGGGGGGGAACTATGGCTACACCTTC,CASSLARLGGNYGYTF
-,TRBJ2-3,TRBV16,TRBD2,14,TGTGCCAGCAGCCGACTAGCGGGGGAAGATACGCAGTATTTT,CASSRLAGEDTQYF
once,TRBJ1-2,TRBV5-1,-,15,TGCGCCAGCAGCTTGGGGCAGGGAAAGCTCTATGGCTACACCTTC,CASSLGQGKLYGYTF
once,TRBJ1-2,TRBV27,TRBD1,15,TGTGCCAGCAGGACACCGGGACAGGGGGCTGGTGGCTACACCTTC,CASRTPGQGAGGYTF
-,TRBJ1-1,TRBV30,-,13,TGTGCCTGGAGAGGACAGTTGAACACTGAAGCTTTCTTT,CAWRGQLNTEAFF